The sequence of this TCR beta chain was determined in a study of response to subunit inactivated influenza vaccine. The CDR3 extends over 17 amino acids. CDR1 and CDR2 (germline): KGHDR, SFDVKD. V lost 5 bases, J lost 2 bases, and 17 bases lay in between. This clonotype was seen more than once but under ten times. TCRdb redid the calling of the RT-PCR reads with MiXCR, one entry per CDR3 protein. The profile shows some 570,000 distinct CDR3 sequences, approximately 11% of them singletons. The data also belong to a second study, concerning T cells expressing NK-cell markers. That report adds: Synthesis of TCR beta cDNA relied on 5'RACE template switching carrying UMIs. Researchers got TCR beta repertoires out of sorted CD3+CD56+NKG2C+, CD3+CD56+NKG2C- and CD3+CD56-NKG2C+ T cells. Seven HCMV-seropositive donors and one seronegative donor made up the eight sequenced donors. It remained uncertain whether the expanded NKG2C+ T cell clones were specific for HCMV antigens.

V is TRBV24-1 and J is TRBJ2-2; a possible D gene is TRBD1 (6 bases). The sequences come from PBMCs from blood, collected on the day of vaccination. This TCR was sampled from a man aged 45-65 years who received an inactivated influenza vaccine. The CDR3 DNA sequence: TGTGCCACCAGTGCTAACAGGGAAGGGCCTAACACCGGGGAGCTGTTTTTT. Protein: CATSANREGPNTGELFF.